The 23 T cell receptor beta chains listed next were all sequenced from one sample in a study of OX40 agonist ivuxolimab in advanced cancers. The method was immunoSEQ multiplex PCR; TCRdb's version includes in-frame clones alone and lacks a portion of them. The repertoire holds 90,000 to 100,000 clones, with roughly 90% as singletons. Sequenced material: CD4+ or CD8+ T cells sorted from blood, taken in a trial of the OX40 agonist ivuxolimab. These receptors were collected from an adult with an advanced solid tumor such as melanoma, head and neck, liver or kidney cancer.

The chain couples TRBV7-2 to TRBJ1-1; possibly TRBD1 for D (5 bases). Germline V gives CDR1 SGHTA, CDR2 FQGNSA. Trimming took off 5 bases at V and 1 base at J, with 8 bases between the two ends. The CDR3 covers 13 residues. The CDR3 coding sequence is TGTGCCAGCAGCCTCGACAGGAACACTGAAGCTTTCTTT. This codes for CASSLDRNTEAFF.

The V gene is TRBV11-2, the J gene TRBJ2-3; D unresolved. V was trimmed by 4 bases and J by 1 base, leaving 6 bases between them. Germline CDR1 and CDR2: SGHAT and FQNNGV. The CDR3 totals 13 residues. CDR3 in amino acids: CASSYSGTDTQYF. The CDR3 coding sequence is TGTGCCAGCAGCTACTCGGGCACAGATACGCAGTATTTT.

The genes are TRBV18 and TRBJ1-6; 7 nucleotides line up with TRBD1. The CDR3 is 16 amino acids. Germline values: CDR1 KGHSH, CDR2 LQKENI. V lost 2 bases and J lost 6; bases outside the gene matches: 7. The CDR3 here is CASSPGQVGGNSPLHF. CDR3 bases: TGTGCCAGCTCACCAGGACAGGTCGGCGGTAATTCACCCCTCCACTTT.

V and J are TRBV5-4 and TRBJ2-5; D unclear. V gave up 5 bases and J gave up 4 bases, with 12 bases separating them. The CDR3 has 13 residues. The germline CDR1 and CDR2 sequences are SGHNT and YYREEE (reference sequence). CDR3 sequence reads: CASSSMESETQYF. The CDR3 DNA reads TGTGCCAGCAGTTCGATGGAATCAGAGACCCAGTACTTC.

The chain combines TRBV2 with TRBJ1-5, with 8 bases fitting TRBD1. The junction had 4 bases not matched to a gene; V was cut back by 4 bases and J by 2 bases. The CDR3 totals 15 residues. Germline loops: CDR1 SNHLY, CDR2 FYNNEI. The CDR3 nucleotides are TGTGCCAGCAGTGGTATACAGGGGGGCAATCAGCCCCAGCATTTT. Its translation: CASSGIQGGNQPQHF.

The sample holds a few counts of this clone. V and J are TRBV5-1 and TRBJ1-4; D remains ambiguous. The CDR3 covers 11 residues. Trimming pared 5 bases from V and 7 bases from J, leaving 6 bases between. CDR1 is SGHRS and CDR2 is YFSETQ in the germline V gene. DNA of the CDR3: TGCGCCAGCAGGATAGGTGAAAAACTGTTTTTT. Amino acid sequence: CASRIGEKLFF.

This chain uses TRBV21-1 with TRBJ1-2. TRBV21-1 is given as a pseudogene. The CDR3 is 11 residues long. The CDR3 is CASPGEFGYTF. The CDR3 nucleotides read TGTGCCAGCCCGGGAGAGTTTGGCTACACCTTC.

The V call is TRBV6-5, the J call TRBJ2-7; D could derive from TRBD1 or TRBD2 (5 bases each). CDR3 length: 15 residues. The germline CDR1 and CDR2 sequences are MNHEY and SVGAGI. Trimming pared 4 bases from V and 1 base from J, leaving 14 bases between. The CDR3, as DNA: TGTGCCAGCAGTTTGACCGGGACGGGTTCCTACGAGCAGTACTTC. This gives the protein CASSLTGTGSYEQYF.

The chain has TRBV4-3 and TRBJ1-2, with unresolved D. V lost 0 bases, J lost 1 base, and 9 bases lay in between. There are 15 residues in the CDR3. Germline CDR1 and CDR2: LGHNA and YSLEER. The CDR3 DNA reads TGCGCCAGCAGCCAAGATGAGGGTGGTAACTATGGCTACACCTTC. Its protein product is CASSQDEGGNYGYTF.

This clone occurred once. J is TRBJ1-1 and V is TRBV2, with D maybe TRBD1 (6 bases). Germline V CDR1 and CDR2: SNHLY, FYNNEI. V was clipped by 4 bases and J by 3 bases, with 21 bases between them. The CDR3 has 17 residues. CDR3 DNA: TGTGCCAGCAGTGTGAAGAGGGGGAAGGGTCTCGACACTGAAGCTTTCTTT. Its translation is CASSVKRGKGLDTEAFF.

The rearrangement uses TRBV28 and TRBJ1-2; D gene uncertain. CDR1 MDHEN and CDR2 SYDVKM come from the germline V gene. Trimming stripped 9 bases from V and 4 bases from J, with 9 bases between. The CDR3 covers 11 residues. The CDR3 reads CASGRTYGYTF. The CDR3 nucleotides read TGTGCCAGTGGACGGACCTATGGCTACACCTTC.

The rearrangement links TRBV27 to TRBJ2-7, with D possibly being TRBD1 (7 bases). CDR3 length: 15 residues. Trimming left V 7 bases short and J 6 bases short, with 22 bases between. The V gene's germline CDR1 is MNHEY and CDR2 SMNVEV (reference sequence). In nucleotides, the CDR3 is TGTGCCAGCAACCCATCGGCAGGGGGGAAAGGCGAGCAGTACTTC. This codes for CASNPSAGGKGEQYF.

This chain uses TRBV28 with TRBJ2-7, with unresolved D. The V gene's germline CDR1 is MDHEN and CDR2 SYDVKM. The CDR3 contains 12 residues. The V end lost 1 base, the J end lost 4 bases, and 5 bases lay between the germline ends. CDR3 residues: CASSLSRYEQYF. CDR3 sequence (DNA): TGTGCCAGCAGTTTATCGCGGTACGAGCAGTACTTC. Full variable domain (rest looked up from reference TRBV28 and TRBJ2-7): DVKVTQSSRYLVKRTGEKVFLECVQDMDHENMFWYRQDPGLGLRLIYFSYDVKMKEKGDIPEGYSVSREKKERFSLILESASTNQTSMYLCASSLSRYEQYFGPGTRLTVT.

This chain connects TRBV18 to TRBJ1-5, with D possibly TRBD1 on 6 matching bases. The CDR3 length is 15 residues. Trimming left V 2 bases short and J 3 bases short, with 11 bases between. In germline, CDR1 is KGHSH, CDR2 LQKENI. The CDR3: CASSPRTDNNQPQHF. The CDR3 DNA reads as TGTGCCAGCTCACCAAGGACAGATAACAATCAGCCCCAGCATTTT.

The V call is TRBV7-3, the J call TRBJ2-3, with 9 bases that match TRBD2. Germline V gives CDR1 SGHTA, CDR2 FQGTGA. CDR3 length: 15 amino acids. Trimming at V came to 2 bases and at J to 4 bases, leaving 4 bases not matched to a gene. The CDR3 DNA is TGTGCCAGCAGCTTAGCGGGGGGGCATTCAGATACGCAGTATTTT. Amino acids: CASSLAGGHSDTQYF.

The V gene is TRBV4-1, the J gene TRBJ2-6; a possible D gene is TRBD1 (6 bases). CDR3 length: 16 amino acids. Deletions cut 4 bases from V and 4 bases from J, with 14 bases between. Germline CDR1 is MGHRA and CDR2 is YSYEKL. The CDR3, as DNA: TGCGCCAGCAGCCTCCTCAGGGGAGCAGGGGCCAACGTCCTGACTTTC. Translated, it gives CASSLLRGAGANVLTF.

This chain links TRBV7-8 with TRBJ2-1, with D possibly TRBD1 on 5 matching bases. The CDR3 contains 15 residues. Trimming removed 5 bases at V and 4 bases at J, with 15 bases between. Germline lookup yields CDR1 SGHVS and CDR2 FQNEAQ. The CDR3 coding sequence is TGTGCCAGCAGCCGACCACCTCAGGGATACAATGAGCAGTTCTTC. Its protein is CASSRPPQGYNEQFF. Combining the CDR3 with reference TRBV7-8 and TRBJ2-1 gives the whole variable domain GAGVSQSPRYKVAKRGQDVALRCDPISGHVSLFWYQQALGQGPEFLTYFQNEAQLDKSGLPSDRFFAERPEGSVSTLKIQRTQQEDSAVYLCASSRPPQGYNEQFFGPGTRLTVL.

Only one count was recorded for this clone. The rearrangement joins TRBV6-1 to TRBJ2-6; D is ambiguous. CDR1 is MNHNS, CDR2 SASEGT, per germline. Deletions cut 2 bases from V and 0 bases from J, with 5 bases between. The CDR3 is made up of 15 amino acids. Here the CDR3 reads CASSEWSSGANVLTF. The DNA for the CDR3 is TGTGCCAGCAGTGAATGGAGCTCTGGGGCCAACGTCCTGACTTTC.

This clone has just a few counts. The chain has TRBV2 and TRBJ2-1; D remains unclear. Per germline, CDR1 SNHLY and CDR2 FYNNEI. The CDR3 totals 14 residues. Deletions cut 5 bases from V and 2 bases from J, with 10 bases between. The CDR3 is CASSPSSPYNEQFF. The CDR3 DNA sequence: TGTGCCAGCAGTCCCTCAAGCCCCTACAATGAGCAGTTCTTC.

V usage is TRBV10-3 and J usage is TRBJ2-7; 10 nucleotides match TRBD1. CDR3 size: 15 residues. Germline V gives CDR1 ENHRY, CDR2 SYGVKD. Germline trimming cut 4 bases from V and 4 bases from J; bases unmatched to any gene: 7. The CDR3 here is CAISGGGDRGYEQYF. Written as DNA, the CDR3 is TGTGCCATCAGTGGGGGCGGGGACAGGGGTTACGAGCAGTACTTC.

This clone is a singleton in its sample. The chain couples TRBV27 to TRBJ2-3; D possibly corresponds to TRBD1 (6 bases). The CDR3 extends over 15 amino acids. V lost 4 bases to trimming and J lost 5 bases, with 16 bases between them. Germline CDR1 and CDR2: MNHEY and SMNVEV (reference sequence). The CDR3 loop reads CASSWGVGAIDTQYF. The CDR3, as DNA: TGTGCCAGCAGTTGGGGAGTGGGGGCCATAGATACGCAGTATTTT.

The sample holds one count of this clone. V is TRBV28 and J is TRBJ1-1; perhaps TRBD1 as D (6 bases). Germline loops: CDR1 MDHEN, CDR2 SYDVKM. V dropped 3 bases and J dropped 4 bases, with 21 bases sitting between them. The CDR3 is made up of 17 amino acids. CDR3 loop: CASSFAAGGKGGTEAFF. The CDR3 nucleotides are TGTGCCAGCAGTTTCGCCGCAGGAGGGAAGGGGGGCACTGAAGCTTTCTTT.

This sequence joins TRBV7-2 and TRBJ1-3; D perhaps matches TRBD1 (5 bases). The CDR3 is made up of 15 amino acids. Germline assignment: CDR1 SGHTA and CDR2 FQGNSA. V dropped 4 bases and J dropped 0 bases, with 10 bases sitting between them. CDR3 residues: CASSSYRFSGNTIYF. In DNA, the CDR3 is TGTGCCAGCAGCTCCTACAGGTTCTCTGGAAACACCATATATTTT.